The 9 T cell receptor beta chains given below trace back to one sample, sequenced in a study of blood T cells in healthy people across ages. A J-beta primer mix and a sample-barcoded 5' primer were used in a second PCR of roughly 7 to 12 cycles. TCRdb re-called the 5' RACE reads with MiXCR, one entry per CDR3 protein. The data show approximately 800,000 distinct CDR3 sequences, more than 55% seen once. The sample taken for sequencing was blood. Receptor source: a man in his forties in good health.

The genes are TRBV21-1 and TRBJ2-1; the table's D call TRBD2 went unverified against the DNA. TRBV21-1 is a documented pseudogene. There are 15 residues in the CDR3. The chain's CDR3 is CASSKARAWMDEQFF. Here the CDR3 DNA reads TGTGCCAGCAGCAAAGCGAGGGCCTGGATGGATGAGCAGTTCTTC.

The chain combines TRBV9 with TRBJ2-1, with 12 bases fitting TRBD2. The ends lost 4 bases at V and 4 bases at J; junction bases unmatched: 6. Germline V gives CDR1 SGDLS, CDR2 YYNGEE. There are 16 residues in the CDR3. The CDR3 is CASSPRLAGVYNEQFF. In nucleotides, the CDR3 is TGTGCCAGCAGCCCCAGACTAGCGGGAGTTTACAATGAGCAGTTCTTC.

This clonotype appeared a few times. CDR3 in DNA: TGCGCCAGCAGCATCCGAAAGGCCCCCTACAATGAGCAGTTCTTC. This codes for CASSIRKAPYNEQFF. The chain has TRBV5-1 and TRBJ2-1, with D uncertain. CDR3 length: 15 amino acids. V was shortened by 4 bases and J by 2 bases, with 13 bases between the two germline ends. In germline, CDR1 is SGHRS, CDR2 YFSETQ.

Written as DNA, the CDR3 is TGCAGTGCGCAGGGTAGCGGGTCGGATACGCAGTATTTT. Its translation is CSAQGSGSDTQYF. The chain uses TRBV20-1 and TRBJ2-3; 7 positions match TRBD2. CDR1 DFQATT and CDR2 SNEGSKA come from the germline V gene (reference sequence). CDR3 length: 13 residues. The trim removed 6 bases at V and 6 bases at J, leaving 9 bases unmatched.

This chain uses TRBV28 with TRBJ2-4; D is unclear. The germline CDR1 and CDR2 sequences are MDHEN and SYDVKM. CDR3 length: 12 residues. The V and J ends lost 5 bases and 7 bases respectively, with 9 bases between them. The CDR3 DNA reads TGTGCCAGCAGTACTGAGTTGAACATTCAGTACTTC. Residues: CASSTELNIQYF.

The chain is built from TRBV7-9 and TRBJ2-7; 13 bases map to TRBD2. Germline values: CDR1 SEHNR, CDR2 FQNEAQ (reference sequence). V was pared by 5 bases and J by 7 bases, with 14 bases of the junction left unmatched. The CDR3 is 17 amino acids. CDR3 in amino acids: CASSALAGGPIDNEQYF. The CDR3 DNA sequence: TGTGCCAGCAGCGCACTAGCGGGAGGGCCGATCGACAATGAGCAGTACTTC.

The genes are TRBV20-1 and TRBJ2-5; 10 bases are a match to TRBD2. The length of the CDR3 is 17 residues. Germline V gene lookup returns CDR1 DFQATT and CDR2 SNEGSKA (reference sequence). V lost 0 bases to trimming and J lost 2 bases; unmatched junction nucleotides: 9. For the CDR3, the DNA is TGCAGTGCTAGAGATCGTCGCCTAGCGGGAGTACAAGAGACCCAGTACTTC. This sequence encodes CSARDRRLAGVQETQYF.

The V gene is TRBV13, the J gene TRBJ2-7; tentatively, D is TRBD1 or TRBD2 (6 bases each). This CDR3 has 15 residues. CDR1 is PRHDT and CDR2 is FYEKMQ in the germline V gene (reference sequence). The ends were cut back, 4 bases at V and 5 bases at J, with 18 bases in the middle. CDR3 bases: TGTGCCAGCAGCTGCTGGGGGGACAAAAGCGACGAGCAGTACTTC. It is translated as CASSCWGDKSDEQYF.

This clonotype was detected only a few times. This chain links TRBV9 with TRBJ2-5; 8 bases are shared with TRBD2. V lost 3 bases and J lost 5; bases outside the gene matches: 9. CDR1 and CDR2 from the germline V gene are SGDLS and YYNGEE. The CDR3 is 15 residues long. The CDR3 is CASSGGLGLWETQYF. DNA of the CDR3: TGTGCCAGCAGCGGGGGACTAGGTCTGTGGGAGACCCAGTACTTC.